This TCR beta chain was documented in a study of preoperative IRX-2 immunotherapy in early breast cancer. V gave up 3 bases and J gave up 1 base, with 13 bases separating them. This CDR3 has 15 residues. CDR1 and CDR2 (germline): SGDLS, YYNGEE. Regarding treatment: preoperative locoregional IRX-2 cytokine immunotherapy. Preoperative locoregional IRX-2 cytokine immunotherapy was tested in the phase Ib source study. Clones were sequenced by immunoSEQ multiplex PCR, and TCRdb holds only the in-frame ones, with some missing. The table lists around 62,000 clones, roughly 94% of them singletons. The chain links TRBV9 to TRBJ1-1; no clear D. This clonotype originated in a human donor with breast cancer. The specimen was collected from a patient treated with IRX-2 immunotherapy. CDR3 amino acids: CASSAPTRGNTEAFF. The CDR3, as DNA: TGTGCCAGCAGCGCTCCCACCCGGGGGAACACTGAAGCTTTCTTT.